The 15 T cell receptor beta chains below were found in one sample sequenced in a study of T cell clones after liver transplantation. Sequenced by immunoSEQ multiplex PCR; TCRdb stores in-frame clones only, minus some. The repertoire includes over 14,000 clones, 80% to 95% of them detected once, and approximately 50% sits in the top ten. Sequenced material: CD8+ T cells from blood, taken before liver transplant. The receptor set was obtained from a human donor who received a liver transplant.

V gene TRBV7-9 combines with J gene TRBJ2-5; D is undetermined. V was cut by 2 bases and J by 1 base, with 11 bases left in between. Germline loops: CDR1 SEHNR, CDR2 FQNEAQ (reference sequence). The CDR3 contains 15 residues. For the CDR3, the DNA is TGTGCCAGCAGCTTATTCGAGGTGGGCCAAGAGACCCAGTACTTC. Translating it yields CASSLFEVGQETQYF.

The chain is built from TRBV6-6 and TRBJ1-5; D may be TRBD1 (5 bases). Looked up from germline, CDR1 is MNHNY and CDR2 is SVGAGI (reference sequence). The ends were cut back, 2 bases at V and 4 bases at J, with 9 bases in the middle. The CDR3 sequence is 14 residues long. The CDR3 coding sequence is TGTGCCAGCAGTTACCCAGGGACTAATCAGCCCCAGCATTTT. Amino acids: CASSYPGTNQPQHF.

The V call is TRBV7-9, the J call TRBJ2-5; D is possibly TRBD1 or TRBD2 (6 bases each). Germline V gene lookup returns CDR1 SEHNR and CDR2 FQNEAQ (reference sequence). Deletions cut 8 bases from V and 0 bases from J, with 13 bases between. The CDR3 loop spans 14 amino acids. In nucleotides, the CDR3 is TGTGCCAGCCAGGAGGGGGGCAACCAAGAGACCCAGTACTTC. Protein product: CASQEGGNQETQYF.

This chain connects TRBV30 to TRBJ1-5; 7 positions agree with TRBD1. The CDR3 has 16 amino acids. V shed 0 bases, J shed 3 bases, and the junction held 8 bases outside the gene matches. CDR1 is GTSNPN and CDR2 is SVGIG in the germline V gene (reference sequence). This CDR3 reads CAWSVGPTGTNQPQHF. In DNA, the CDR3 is TGTGCCTGGAGTGTAGGTCCGACAGGGACCAATCAGCCCCAGCATTTT.

DNA of the CDR3: TGTGCCAGCAGCCTCCCCGGGGGCGGGGCCTACGAGCAGTACTTC. It translates to CASSLPGGGAYEQYF. The chain has TRBV7-9 and TRBJ2-7; tentatively, D is TRBD1 or TRBD2 (6 bases each). V lost 5 bases and J 2 bases, leaving 16 bases between the germline ends. Germline CDR1 SEHNR, CDR2 FQNEAQ (reference sequence). The length of the CDR3 is 15 residues.

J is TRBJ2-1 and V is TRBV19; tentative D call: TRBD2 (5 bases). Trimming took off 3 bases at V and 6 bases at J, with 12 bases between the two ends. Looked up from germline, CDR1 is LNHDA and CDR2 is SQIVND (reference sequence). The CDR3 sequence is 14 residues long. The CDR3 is CASSIGLLGNEQFF. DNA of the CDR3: TGTGCCAGTAGTATCGGACTCTTAGGCAATGAGCAGTTCTTC.

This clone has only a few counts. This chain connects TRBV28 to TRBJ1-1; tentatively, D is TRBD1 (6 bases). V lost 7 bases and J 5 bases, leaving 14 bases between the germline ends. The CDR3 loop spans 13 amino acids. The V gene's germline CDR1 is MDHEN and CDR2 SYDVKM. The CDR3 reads CASKQTGLTEAFF. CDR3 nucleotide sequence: TGTGCCAGCAAACAAACAGGGTTGACTGAAGCTTTCTTT.

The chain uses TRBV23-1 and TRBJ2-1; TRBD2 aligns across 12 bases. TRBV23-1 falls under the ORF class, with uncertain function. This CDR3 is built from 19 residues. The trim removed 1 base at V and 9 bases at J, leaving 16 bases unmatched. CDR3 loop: CASSQCGLAGPWKESEQFF. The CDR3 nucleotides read TGCGCCAGCAGTCAATGCGGACTAGCGGGACCTTGGAAGGAGAGTGAGCAGTTCTTC.

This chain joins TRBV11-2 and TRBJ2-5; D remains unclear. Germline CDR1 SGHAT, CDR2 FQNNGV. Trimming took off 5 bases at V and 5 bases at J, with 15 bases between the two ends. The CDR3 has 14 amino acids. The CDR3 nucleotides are TGTGCCAGCAGCCCCCCCCCAGCGACGGAGACCCAGTACTTC. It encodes CASSPPPATETQYF.

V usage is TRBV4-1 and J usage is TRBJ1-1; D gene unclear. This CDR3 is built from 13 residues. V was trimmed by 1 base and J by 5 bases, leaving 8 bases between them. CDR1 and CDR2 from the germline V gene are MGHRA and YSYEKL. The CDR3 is CASSQGWGTEAFF. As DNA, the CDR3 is TGCGCCAGCAGCCAAGGTTGGGGTACTGAAGCTTTCTTT.

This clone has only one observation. CDR3 sequence: CASSPSLGTQNYGYTF. The CDR3 DNA reads as TGTGCCAGCAGCCCAAGCCTTGGGACACAGAACTATGGCTACACCTTC. The chain uses TRBV7-9 and TRBJ1-2, with D perhaps matching TRBD1 (6 bases). V lost 5 bases to trimming and J lost 2 bases, with 18 bases between them. Germline V CDR1 and CDR2: SEHNR, FQNEAQ (reference sequence). This CDR3 region has 16 residues.

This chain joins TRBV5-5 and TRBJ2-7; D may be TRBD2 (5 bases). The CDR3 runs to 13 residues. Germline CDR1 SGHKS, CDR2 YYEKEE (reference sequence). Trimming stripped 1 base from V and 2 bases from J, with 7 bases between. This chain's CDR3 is CASSLNGAYEQYF. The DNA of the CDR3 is TGTGCCAGCAGCTTGAACGGGGCCTACGAGCAGTACTTC.

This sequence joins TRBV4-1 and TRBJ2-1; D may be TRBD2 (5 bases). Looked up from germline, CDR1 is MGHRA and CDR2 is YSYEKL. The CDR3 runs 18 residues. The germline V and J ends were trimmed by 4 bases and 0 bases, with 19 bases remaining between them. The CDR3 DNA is TGCGCCAGCAGCCCACGGACTGGCGGCATTTCCTCCTACAATGAGCAGTTCTTC. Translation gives CASSPRTGGISSYNEQFF.

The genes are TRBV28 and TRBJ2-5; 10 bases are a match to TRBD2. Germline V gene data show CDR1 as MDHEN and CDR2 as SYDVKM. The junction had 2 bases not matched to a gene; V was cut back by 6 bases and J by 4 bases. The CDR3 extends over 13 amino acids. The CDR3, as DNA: TGTGCCAGCAGAAGACTAGCGGGAGAGACCCAGTACTTC. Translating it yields CASRRLAGETQYF.

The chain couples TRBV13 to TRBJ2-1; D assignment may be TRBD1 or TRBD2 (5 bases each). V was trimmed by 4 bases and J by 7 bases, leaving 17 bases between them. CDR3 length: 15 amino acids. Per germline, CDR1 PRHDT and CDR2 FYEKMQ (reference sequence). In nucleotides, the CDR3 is TGTGCCAGCAGCTCGTTACACCTAGAGGGGAATGAGCAGTTCTTC. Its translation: CASSSLHLEGNEQFF.